Shown below are 5 T cell receptor beta chains from a single sample sequenced in a study of pediatric ulcerative colitis. Sequencing used immunoSEQ multiplex PCR; TCRdb keeps in-frame clones, though not all of them. The repertoire holds 30,000 to 40,000 clones, with about 81% as singletons. One to two pinch biopsies were taken from the rectum during colonoscopy. The sample was gut tissue. These TCRs come from a boy aged 5-17 years with mild ulcerative colitis.

The chain joins TRBV10-2 to TRBJ2-1; perhaps TRBD2 as D (6 bases). This CDR3 spans 13 amino acids. Germline V gene sequence: CDR1 WSHSY, CDR2 SAAADI. Trimming cost V 6 bases and J 4 bases, with 10 bases left between them. The CDR3 reads CASRSGLYNEQFF. CDR3 bases: TGCGCCAGCAGATCGGGACTTTACAATGAGCAGTTCTTC.

The chain is built from TRBV4-1 and TRBJ1-1; TRBD1 agrees at 7 bases. J gave up 6 bases and V 2 bases, and 18 bases lay outside the gene matches. The CDR3 totals 18 residues. Germline V gene data show CDR1 as MGHRA and CDR2 as YSYEKL. CDR3 nucleotide sequence: TGCGCCAGCAGCCAAAGGATGGTTCCGGGACAGTCTAGAGCTGAAGCTTTCTTT. Its protein is CASSQRMVPGQSRAEAFF.

This chain links TRBV5-6 with TRBJ2-7, with TRBD1 matching 7 bases. The V segment lost 0 bases and the J segment 4 bases; nucleotides outside the gene matches: 7. CDR3 length: 15 amino acids. CDR1 is SGHDT, CDR2 YYEEEE, per germline. In nucleotides, the CDR3 is TGTGCCAGCAGCTTGGCCGGGCAGGGGGAGTACGAGCAGTACTTC. Translated: CASSLAGQGEYEQYF.

The V and J genes are TRBV5-6 and TRBJ1-1, with D possibly TRBD1 on 6 matching bases. The germline V and J ends were trimmed by 3 bases and 2 bases, with 17 bases remaining between them. Germline V gene data show CDR1 as SGHDT and CDR2 as YYEEEE. CDR3 size: 16 residues. The CDR3 DNA sequence: TGTGCCAGCAGCTCAATCCGGACAGACCAAAACACTGAAGCTTTCTTT. Translating it yields CASSSIRTDQNTEAFF.

The gene calls are TRBV5-8 and TRBJ2-1; D unresolved. Between the trimmed V and J ends, which lost 2 bases and 5 bases, there was a span of 5 bases. CDR1 is SGHTS and CDR2 is YDEGEE in the germline V gene. The CDR3 consists of 12 residues. The CDR3 sequence is CASSFFHNEQFF. CDR3 bases: TGTGCCAGCAGCTTTTTTCACAATGAGCAGTTCTTC. The variable domain in full, completed from reference TRBV5-8 and TRBJ2-1, reads EAGVTQSPTHLIKTRGQQATLRCSPISGHTSVYWYQQALGLGLQFLLWYDEGEERNRGNFPPRFSGRQFPNYSSELNVNALELEDSALYLCASSFFHNEQFFGPGTRLTVL.